These 2 T cell receptor beta chains were sequenced from one sample in a study of tumor-infiltrating lymphocytes in primary liver carcinoma. Alongside blood RNA obtained from unsorted whole blood, germline DNA was also extracted. With a constant-region primer, TCR beta cDNA was made from about 0.55 ug of total RNA. Sequencing libraries for TCR beta derived from three nested multiplex PCR rounds that used slightly modified ARM-PCR. A C-beta reverse primer and TRBV1-TRBV30 forward primers served in each of the first two PCR rounds, at ten to eleven cycles apiece. MiXCR, applied by TCRdb to the multiplex PCR reads, yields one record per CDR3 protein. The table shows 320,000 or so distinct CDR3 sequences, with approximately 60% occurring only once. The sample consisted of peripheral blood. Receptors originate from a man aged 35 to 55 with primary liver carcinoma and hepatitis B virus infection.

Only a few counts were recorded for this clonotype. This chain connects TRBV5-1 to TRBJ2-2; TRBD1 matches 7 bases. V trimming: 4 bases; J trimming: 1 base; junction bases outside the gene matches: 10. The germline V gene has CDR1 SGHRS and CDR2 YFSETQ. This CDR3 is 17 amino acids long. The CDR3 nucleotides are TGCGCCAGCAGCCAGATGTCCGGGACAGAGAACACCGGGGAGCTGTTTTTT. Amino acid sequence: CASSQMSGTENTGELFF.

Regarding this clonotype: The CDR3 carries no conserved terminal phenylalanine or tryptophan, so it likely arises from a read error. The chain employs TRBV6-2 or TRBV6-3 and TRBJ2-1; perhaps D is TRBD1 or TRBD2 (5 bases each). CDR1 and CDR2 from the germline V gene are MNHEY and SVGEGT. The CDR3 runs 14 residues. CDR3 in DNA: TGTGCCTGCAGTAGTAGGGACCGATACAATGAGCAGTTCTTA. It encodes CACSSRDRYNEQFL.